This T cell receptor (beta chain) is from a study of T cell repertoires in cytomegalovirus infection. CDR3 length: 19 amino acids. The V segment lost 2 bases and the J segment 1 base; nucleotides outside the gene matches: 16. Germline CDR1 reads SGHTA; CDR2 reads FQGNSA. TCRdb ran MiXCR on the reads and lists one entry per CDR3 protein. Of 300,000 to 400,000 distinct CDR3 sequences in the sample, 8% to 10% were seen once. About this clonotype itself: Its antigen is unknown.

Findings of the study overall: There were carriers of CMV plus the relevant HLA, and cumulative public TCR beta family frequency identified them.

The rearrangement joins TRBV7-2 to TRBJ2-7, with TRBD1 identical over 8 bases. This receptor was obtained from a human donor in good health (CMV status not recorded). Some clones in this sample may be carry-over from other donors' samples. The sequencing input was PBMCs. CDR3 bases: TGTGCCAGCAGCTTATCCATAACGATGGACAGGGCGTATTCCTACGAGCAGTACTTC. Its translation is CASSLSITMDRAYSYEQYF.